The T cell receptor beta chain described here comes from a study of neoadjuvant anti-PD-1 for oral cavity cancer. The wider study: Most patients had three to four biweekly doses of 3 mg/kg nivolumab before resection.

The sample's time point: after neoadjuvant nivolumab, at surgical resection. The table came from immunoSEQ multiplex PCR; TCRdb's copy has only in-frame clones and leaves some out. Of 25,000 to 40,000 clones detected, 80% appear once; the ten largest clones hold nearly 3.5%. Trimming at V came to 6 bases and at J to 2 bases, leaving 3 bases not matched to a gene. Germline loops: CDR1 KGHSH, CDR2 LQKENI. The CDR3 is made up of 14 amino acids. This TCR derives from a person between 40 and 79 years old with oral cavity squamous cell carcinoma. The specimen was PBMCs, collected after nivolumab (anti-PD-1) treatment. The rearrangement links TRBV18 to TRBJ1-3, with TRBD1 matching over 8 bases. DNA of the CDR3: TGTGCCAGCTCGCCGGACAGGGCTGGAAACACCATATATTTT. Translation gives CASSPDRAGNTIYF.